Sequencing of this TCR beta chain was carried out in a study of blood T cell repertoires in COVID-19. About the study: Acute and convalescent COVID-19 samples came from the United States, Italy and Spain. Nucleic acid was either cDNA or gDNA, and it came from T cells, B-cell-depleted T cells, or PBMCs.

The CDR3 runs 14 residues. V was clipped by 4 bases and J by 1 base, with 10 bases between them. Looked up from germline, CDR1 is WNHNN and CDR2 is SYGVQD (reference sequence). Libraries were prepared by immunoSEQ multiplex PCR; TCRdb keeps only in-frame clonotypes and omits some of them. The sample includes around 120,000 clones, around 80% seen only once; the top ten take about 2.5%. This sequence originates from a man aged 50 to 59 with acute or convalescent COVID-19. This chain links TRBV10-1 with TRBJ1-1; D gene uncertain. The sequencing sample was made of peripheral blood. Here the CDR3 DNA reads TGCGCCAGCAGTGCCTCAGGAGGGAACACTGAAGCTTTCTTT. The encoded protein is CASSASGGNTEAFF.